These 29 T cell receptor beta chains were all obtained from the same sample, sequenced in a study of beta chain features in type 1 diabetes. The sequenced template was cDNA made from the entire isolated RNA. Here immunoSEQ multiplex PCR was the method, and the copy in TCRdb shows in-frame clones only, minus some. This repertoire shows about 900,000 clones, around a sixth found once; its top ten account for 0.023%. Input material: naive CD4+ T cells from blood. These receptors originate from a woman aged 18-29 years in good health.

This chain joins TRBV28 and TRBJ2-6; the match to TRBD1 covers 8 bases. Germline values: CDR1 MDHEN, CDR2 SYDVKM. This CDR3 comprises 19 residues. J was trimmed by 0 bases and V by 7 bases; bases with no gene match: 14. In nucleotides, the CDR3 is TGTGCCAGCATACCCCGGGACAGGCGCTCTTACTCTGGGGCCAACGTCCTGACTTTC. As protein: CASIPRDRRSYSGANVLTF.

Only a few counts were recorded for this clone. V is TRBV10-3 and J is TRBJ2-7; the match to TRBD2 covers 7 bases. Looked up from germline, CDR1 is ENHRY and CDR2 is SYGVKD. After removal of 8 bases from V and 0 bases from J, the junction contained 4 bases not matched to a gene. The CDR3 consists of 13 residues. The CDR3 sequence: CAIWGGNSYEQYF. The CDR3 DNA reads TGTGCCATCTGGGGGGGGAACTCCTACGAGCAGTACTTC.

The J gene is TRBJ2-5, the V gene TRBV4-2; 9 nucleotides line up with TRBD2. The CDR3 has 17 residues. V was pared by 1 base and J by 7 bases, with 13 bases of the junction left unmatched. Germline CDR1 LGHNA, CDR2 YNFKEQ. This CDR3 is CASSQVVWREGRGTQYF. CDR3 nucleotides: TGTGCCAGCAGCCAAGTAGTATGGCGGGAGGGCCGCGGGACCCAGTACTTC.

Only a few counts were recorded for this clone. The chain recombines TRBV28 with TRBJ1-5, with a weak D call TRBD1 (5 bases). The CDR3 has 14 residues. V gave up 2 bases and J gave up 6 bases, with 11 bases separating them. CDR1 is MDHEN and CDR2 is SYDVKM in the germline V gene. CDR3 nucleotides: TGTGCCAGCAGTTTAAAGGGACGCGGTCAGCCCCAGCATTTT. Its translation: CASSLKGRGQPQHF.

This clone occurred a few times. This sequence joins TRBV6-5 and TRBJ2-7, with D unclear. The CDR3 runs to 14 residues. Germline values: CDR1 MNHEY, CDR2 SVGAGI. Trimming stripped 5 bases from V and 2 bases from J, with 13 bases between. The CDR3 DNA sequence: TGTGCCAGCAGTCACCCGAGCTGGCCCTACGAGCAGTACTTC. Translating it yields CASSHPSWPYEQYF.

This clone was picked up a small number of times. The chain employs TRBV7-8 and TRBJ2-1, with a possible D match to TRBD2 (6 bases). Between the trimmed V and J ends, which lost 5 bases and 9 bases, there was a span of 20 bases. The CDR3 totals 15 residues. The germline V gene has CDR1 SGHVS and CDR2 FQNEAQ. As DNA, the CDR3 is TGTGCCAGCAGCCGCCCCCTAACTAGCCCGGTTGAGCAGTTCTTC. It specifies CASSRPLTSPVEQFF.

This clone was seen more than once but under ten times. J is TRBJ1-5 and V is TRBV28, with 8 bases that match TRBD1. Germline CDR1 reads MDHEN; CDR2 reads SYDVKM. The length of the CDR3 is 15 residues. J gave up 4 bases and V 4 bases, and 6 bases lay outside the gene matches. The CDR3 sequence is CASSSQGAGNQPQHF. CDR3 bases: TGTGCCAGCAGTTCCCAGGGGGCGGGTAATCAGCCCCAGCATTTT.

This clone showed up just a few times. The chain joins TRBV7-9 to TRBJ1-2; TRBD1 agrees at 8 bases. The CDR3 has 18 amino acids. Per germline, CDR1 SEHNR and CDR2 FQNEAQ (reference sequence). V lost 5 bases to trimming and J lost 8 bases; unmatched junction nucleotides: 22. CDR3 DNA: TGTGCCAGCAGCCCCGCCCACCGGACAGGGCGGGGGGCCTTCGGCTACACCTTC. Translation: CASSPAHRTGRGAFGYTF.

This chain connects TRBV7-9 to TRBJ2-2; 13 nucleotides match TRBD2. This CDR3 is 19 amino acids long. Unmatched junction bases numbered 14, after V lost 5 bases and J lost 5 bases. Germline CDR1 reads SEHNR; CDR2 reads FQNEAQ (reference sequence). In nucleotides, the CDR3 is TGTGCCAGCAGCCTAAGACGAGGACTAGCGGGAGTTCGGACCGGGGAGCTGTTTTTT. Encoded protein: CASSLRRGLAGVRTGELFF. Drawing the rest from reference TRBV7-9 and TRBJ2-2, the complete variable domain is DTGVSQNPRHKITKRGQNVTFRCDPISEHNRLYWYRQTLGQGPEFLTYFQNEAQLEKSRLLSDRFSAERPKGSFSTLEIQRTEQGDSAMYLCASSLRRGLAGVRTGELFFGEGSRLTVL.

The table lists this clone with a few counts. This specimen includes other DNA sequences encoding the same CDR3. This chain's CDR3 is CASSYSSGTGSYEQYF. The CDR3, as DNA: TGTGCCAGCAGTTACTCTAGTGGGACAGGGTCCTACGAGCAGTACTTC. J is TRBJ2-7 and V is TRBV6-5, with TRBD1 identical over 9 bases. Per germline, CDR1 MNHEY and CDR2 SVGAGI. Trimming at V came to 0 bases and at J to 1 base, leaving 4 bases not matched to a gene. The CDR3 extends over 16 amino acids.

The gene calls are TRBV28 and TRBJ1-3; unclear D gene. The germline V and J ends were trimmed by 6 bases and 0 bases, with 24 bases remaining between them. The CDR3 totals 19 residues. Germline V CDR1 and CDR2: MDHEN, SYDVKM. The CDR3 DNA is TGTGCCAGCAGGTTTAGGGCAGGCCGACTTGCCAACTCTGGAAACACCATATATTTT. The encoded protein is CASRFRAGRLANSGNTIYF.

This chain uses TRBV19 with TRBJ2-3, with D possibly being TRBD1 (6 bases). V was cut by 8 bases and J by 1 base, with 25 bases left in between. Germline V gives CDR1 LNHDA, CDR2 SQIVND (reference sequence). The CDR3 has 18 amino acids. The CDR3 reads CASRGRGASWYGTDTQYF. CDR3 nucleotides: TGTGCCAGTCGCGGCAGGGGAGCGTCTTGGTATGGCACAGATACGCAGTATTTT.

The rearrangement links TRBV9 to TRBJ2-1, with a weak D call TRBD2 (6 bases). V lost 3 bases to trimming and J lost 5 bases, with 12 bases between them. The CDR3 consists of 14 residues. CDR1 SGDLS and CDR2 YYNGEE come from the germline V gene. CDR3 nucleotide sequence: TGTGCCAGCAGCGGACTAGTGACGCACAATGAGCAGTTCTTC. This codes for CASSGLVTHNEQFF.

This clone was counted only a few times. The CDR3 region is CASSPLRDLSGETQYF. The CDR3 DNA reads TGTGCCAGCAGCCCCCTCCGGGACCTCAGTGGAGAGACCCAGTACTTC. This rearrangement joins TRBV7-8 to TRBJ2-5; D could derive from TRBD1 or TRBD2 (5 bases each). Trimming cost V 5 bases and J 4 bases, with 20 bases left between them. Germline CDR1 SGHVS, CDR2 FQNEAQ. The CDR3 spans 16 residues.

The rearrangement uses TRBV18 and TRBJ1-5, with D hard to call. The CDR3 length is 12 residues. Germline V lookup: CDR1 KGHSH, CDR2 LQKENI. Trimming removed 0 bases at V and 9 bases at J, with 6 bases between. Here the CDR3 reads CASSPPVGPQHF. CDR3 in DNA: TGTGCCAGCTCACCACCGGTAGGGCCCCAGCATTTT. Complete variable domain (other parts from reference TRBV18 and TRBJ1-5): NAGVMQNPRHLVRRRGQEARLRCSPMKGHSHVYWYRQLPEEGLKFMVYLQKENIIDESGMPKERFSAEFPKEGPSILRIQQVVRGDSAAYFCASSPPVGPQHFGDGTRLSIL.

V usage is TRBV18 and J usage is TRBJ1-2, with 11 positions matching TRBD1. Losses at the gene ends were 3 bases for V and 5 bases for J; bases not matched to a gene: 8. The germline gives CDR1 KGHSH, CDR2 LQKENI. CDR3 length: 16 amino acids. CDR3 DNA sequence: TGTGCCAGCTCACCGCAGGGACAGGGGGGACGGTATGGCTACACCTTC. Translated, it gives CASSPQGQGGRYGYTF.

This clone was picked up a small number of times. The chain combines TRBV11-2 with TRBJ1-2; D is unresolved. This CDR3 is 12 amino acids long. Germline V gene lookup returns CDR1 SGHAT and CDR2 FQNNGV. V was clipped by 5 bases and J by 11 bases, with 15 bases between them. The CDR3 spells CASSPSTTQYTF. DNA for the CDR3: TGTGCCAGCAGCCCCTCGACAACACAATACACCTTC.

Only a few counts were recorded for this clone. V usage is TRBV4-3 and J usage is TRBJ2-3; 10 nucleotides agree with TRBD2. After removal of 4 bases from V and 6 bases from J, the junction contained 7 bases not matched to a gene. Germline CDR1 reads LGHNA; CDR2 reads YSLEER. The CDR3 contains 15 residues. The CDR3 is CASSPPAGGRDTQYF. In DNA, the CDR3 is TGCGCCAGCAGCCCCCCAGCGGGGGGGCGGGATACGCAGTATTTT.

V and J are TRBV2 and TRBJ1-1; 7 bases align to TRBD1. CDR1 is SNHLY and CDR2 is FYNNEI in the germline V gene. The CDR3 consists of 14 residues. Trimming removed 5 bases from V and 6 bases from J; junction bases left unmatched: 9. CDR3 DNA: TGTGCCAGCAGTCAATACAGGGGAGGGGCTGAAGCTTTCTTT. Protein: CASSQYRGGAEAFF.

The sample holds a few counts of this clone. This sequence joins TRBV6-6 and TRBJ2-7, with 9 bases matching TRBD1. Germline-derived CDR1 and CDR2 are MNHNY and SVGAGI (reference sequence). The CDR3 loop spans 15 amino acids. V shed 8 bases and J 1 base; nucleotides not matched to a gene: 9. The CDR3 nucleotides are TGTGCCAGCGTCACAGCCGGGACAGGGTCCTACGAGCAGTACTTC. It codes for CASVTAGTGSYEQYF.

The genes are TRBV11-2 and TRBJ2-7; 13 bases are a match to TRBD2. This CDR3 is built from 16 residues. The V segment lost 5 bases and the J segment 3 bases; nucleotides outside the gene matches: 7. Looked up from germline, CDR1 is SGHAT and CDR2 is FQNNGV. In DNA, the CDR3 is TGTGCCAGCAGCCTAGGACTAGCGGGAGACCGCTACGAGCAGTACTTC. It codes for CASSLGLAGDRYEQYF.

V usage is TRBV6-6 and J usage is TRBJ2-1; TRBD2 matches at 11 bases. With V trimmed by 6 bases and J by 8 bases, 9 bases remained unmatched. This CDR3 is 15 amino acids long. Per germline, CDR1 MNHNY and CDR2 SVGAGI (reference sequence). The CDR3 coding sequence is TGTGCCAGCAGCCACACTAGCGGGAGTCGGGATGAGCAGTTCTTC. Encoded protein: CASSHTSGSRDEQFF.

The chain uses TRBV11-2 and TRBJ2-3, with D perhaps TRBD2 (7 bases). Trimming cost V 0 bases and J 0 bases, with 13 bases left between them. Germline lookup yields CDR1 SGHAT and CDR2 FQNNGV. This CDR3 region has 17 residues. CDR3 residues: CASSLDFAGASTDTQYF. The CDR3 DNA reads as TGTGCCAGCAGCTTAGATTTCGCGGGGGCTAGCACAGATACGCAGTATTTT.

This clone was counted only a few times. The gene calls are TRBV15 and TRBJ1-5; D is perhaps TRBD1 (6 bases). Trimming removed 0 bases at V and 2 bases at J, with 8 bases between. The V gene's germline CDR1 is LNHNV and CDR2 YYDKDF (reference sequence). The length of the CDR3 is 15 residues. DNA for the CDR3: TGTGCCACCAGCAGAGATGCAGGGGGCAATCAGCCCCAGCATTTT. It specifies CATSRDAGGNQPQHF.

The count of this clone is one. The rearrangement uses TRBV19 and TRBJ2-7, with TRBD2 identical over 9 bases. Germline CDR1 is LNHDA and CDR2 is SQIVND (reference sequence). Losses at the gene ends were 6 bases for V and 3 bases for J; bases not matched to a gene: 6. The CDR3 sequence is 14 residues long. The CDR3 loop is CASRGSGSIYEQYF. The CDR3 region has the DNA TGTGCCAGTAGGGGTAGCGGGAGTATCTACGAGCAGTACTTC.

This clone was recorded a few times. The chain joins TRBV2 to TRBJ1-1; the D is unclear. V lost 6 bases to trimming and J lost 4 bases, with 21 bases between them. The CDR3 is made up of 16 amino acids. Germline loops: CDR1 SNHLY, CDR2 FYNNEI. As DNA, the CDR3 is TGTGCCAGCAGGGGTGTTGGCCCCGCCCGCTTCACTGAAGCTTTCTTT. Amino acid sequence: CASRGVGPARFTEAFF.

In this sample, this clone turned up a few times. The chain is built from TRBV19 and TRBJ2-3; TRBD2 might be the D (7 bases). CDR1 and CDR2 from the germline V gene are LNHDA and SQIVND (reference sequence). The CDR3 is 12 amino acids. With 7 bases removed from V and 9 bases from J, the gap between germline ends came to 14 bases. Here the CDR3 reads CASTEGGGTQYF. CDR3 bases: TGTGCCAGTACCGAAGGGGGGGGCACGCAGTATTTT.

The chain links TRBV7-2 to TRBJ2-2; D may be TRBD2 (5 bases). Trimming shortened V by 0 bases and J by 7 bases, and 9 bases separated the two germline ends. Germline CDR1 reads SGHTA; CDR2 reads FQGNSA. The CDR3 runs 14 residues. The CDR3 spells CASSLALSGGELFF. CDR3 DNA sequence: TGTGCCAGCAGCTTAGCGCTGAGCGGCGGGGAGCTGTTTTTT.

V gene TRBV7-2 combines with J gene TRBJ1-3, with D uncertain. The CDR3 sequence is 15 residues long. The germline V and J ends were trimmed by 5 bases and 0 bases, with 11 bases remaining between them. Per the germline V gene, CDR1 is SGHTA and CDR2 is FQGNSA. The CDR3 region is CASSPLTVSGNTIYF. CDR3 DNA: TGTGCCAGCAGCCCGCTTACAGTCTCTGGAAACACCATATATTTT. Together with reference TRBV7-2 and TRBJ1-3, the CDR3 gives the full variable domain: GAGVSQSPSNKVTEKGKDVELRCDPISGHTALYWYRQSLGQGLEFLIYFQGNSAPDKSGLPSDRFSAERTGGSVSTLTIQRTQQEDSAVYLCASSPLTVSGNTIYFGEGSWLTVV.